This T cell receptor (beta chain) derives from a study of blood T cell repertoires in COVID-19. As for the study in general: Samples representing acute and convalescent COVID-19 were sourced from the United States, Italy and Spain.

This CDR3 contains 14 residues. The ends lost 8 bases at V and 1 base at J; junction bases unmatched: 5. Germline assignment: CDR1 SQVTM and CDR2 ANQGSEA. This clone was observed a single time. As originally analysed: Estimated nucleated cell counts came from reference gene primer amplification. Using immunoSEQ multiplex PCR, the repertoire was profiled, and TCRdb retains in-frame clones only, with some absent. V and J calls and clone size follow that table, whereas D and trimming were derived from the DNA. The table lists a few hundred thousand clones, over 80% of them singletons. The receptor was isolated from a man in his 60s who had recovered from COVID-19. The specimen sequenced was peripheral blood. The V gene is TRBV29-1, the J gene TRBJ2-3, with 11 bases aligning to TRBD1. Here the CDR3 reads CSSWTGGGTDTQYF. CDR3 DNA sequence: TGCAGCTCTTGGACAGGGGGCGGCACAGATACGCAGTATTTT.